This T cell receptor (beta chain) was sequenced for a study of cytomegalovirus exposure and HLA in healthy donors. The length of the CDR3 is 16 residues. The V gene end was trimmed by 4 bases and the J gene end by 4 bases; junction bases not matched to a gene: 6. Germline CDR1 MNHEY, CDR2 SVGAGI. In the PCR, 60 Vbeta and 13 Jbeta primers were used. Clones were sequenced by immunoSEQ multiplex PCR, and TCRdb holds only the in-frame ones, with some missing. Among around 130,000 clones listed, 75% to 90% were seen once. Sequenced input: PBMCs. V usage is TRBV6-5 and J usage is TRBJ2-7; TRBD2 agrees at 14 bases. This sequence originates from a woman between 35 and 50 years old in good health and CMV-seropositive. CDR3 residues: CASSSTRLAGGYEQYF. The CDR3, as DNA: TGTGCCAGCAGTTCCACTCGACTAGCGGGAGGGTACGAGCAGTACTTC.